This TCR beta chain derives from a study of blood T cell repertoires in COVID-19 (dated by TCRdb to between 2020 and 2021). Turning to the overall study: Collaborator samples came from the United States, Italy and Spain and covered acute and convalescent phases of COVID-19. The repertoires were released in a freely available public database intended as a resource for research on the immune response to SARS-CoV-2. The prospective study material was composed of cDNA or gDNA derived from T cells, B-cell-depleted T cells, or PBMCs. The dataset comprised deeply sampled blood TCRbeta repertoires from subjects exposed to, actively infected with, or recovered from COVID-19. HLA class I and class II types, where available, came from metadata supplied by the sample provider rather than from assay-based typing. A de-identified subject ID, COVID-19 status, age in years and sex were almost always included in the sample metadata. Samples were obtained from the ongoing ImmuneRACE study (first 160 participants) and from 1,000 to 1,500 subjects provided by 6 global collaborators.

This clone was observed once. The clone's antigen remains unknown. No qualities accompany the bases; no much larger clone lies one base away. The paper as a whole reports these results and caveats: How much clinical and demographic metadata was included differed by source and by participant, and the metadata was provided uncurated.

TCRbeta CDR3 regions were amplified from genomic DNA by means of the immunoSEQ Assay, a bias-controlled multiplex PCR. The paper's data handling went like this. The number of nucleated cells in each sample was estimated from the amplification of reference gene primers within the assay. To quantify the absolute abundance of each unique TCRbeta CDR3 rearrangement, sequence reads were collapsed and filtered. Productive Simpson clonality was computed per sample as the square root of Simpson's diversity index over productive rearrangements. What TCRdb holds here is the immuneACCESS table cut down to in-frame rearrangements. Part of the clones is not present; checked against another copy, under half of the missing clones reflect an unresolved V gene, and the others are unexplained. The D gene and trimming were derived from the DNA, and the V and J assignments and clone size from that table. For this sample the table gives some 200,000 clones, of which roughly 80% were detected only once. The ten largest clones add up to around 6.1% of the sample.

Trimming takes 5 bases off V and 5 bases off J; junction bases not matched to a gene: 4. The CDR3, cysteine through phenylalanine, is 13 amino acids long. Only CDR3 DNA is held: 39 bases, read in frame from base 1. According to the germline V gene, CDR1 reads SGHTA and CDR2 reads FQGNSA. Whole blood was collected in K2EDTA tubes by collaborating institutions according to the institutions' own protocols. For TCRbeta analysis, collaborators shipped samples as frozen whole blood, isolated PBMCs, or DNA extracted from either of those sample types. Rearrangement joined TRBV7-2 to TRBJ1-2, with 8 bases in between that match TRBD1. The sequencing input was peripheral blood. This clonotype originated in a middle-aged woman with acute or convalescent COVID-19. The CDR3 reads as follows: CASSGDRRYGYTF. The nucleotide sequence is TGTGCCAGCAGCGGGGACAGGCGGTATGGCTACACCTTC.